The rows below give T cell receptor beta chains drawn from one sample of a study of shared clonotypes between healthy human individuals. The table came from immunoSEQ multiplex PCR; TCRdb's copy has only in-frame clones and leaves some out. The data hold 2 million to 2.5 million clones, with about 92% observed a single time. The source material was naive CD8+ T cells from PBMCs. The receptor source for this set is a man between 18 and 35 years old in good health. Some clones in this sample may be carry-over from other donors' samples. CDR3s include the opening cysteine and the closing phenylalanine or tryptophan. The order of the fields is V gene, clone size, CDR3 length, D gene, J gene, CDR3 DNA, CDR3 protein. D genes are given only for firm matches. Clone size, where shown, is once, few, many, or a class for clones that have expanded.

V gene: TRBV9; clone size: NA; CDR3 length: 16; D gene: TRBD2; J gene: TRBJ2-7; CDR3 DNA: TGTGCCAGCAGCGTGGGGGTGGGGCTAGCGGGAGTCGAGCAGTACTTC; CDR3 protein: CASSVGVGLAGVEQYF
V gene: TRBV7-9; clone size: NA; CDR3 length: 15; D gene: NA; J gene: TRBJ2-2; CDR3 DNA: TGTGCCAGCAGCTCCCTAGAGGGAAGGACCGGGGAGCTGTTTTTT; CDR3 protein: CASSSLEGRTGELFF
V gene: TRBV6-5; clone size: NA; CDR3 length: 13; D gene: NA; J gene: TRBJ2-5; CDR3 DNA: TGTGCCAGCAGGGTAGGCAGGTTTGAGACCCAGTACTTC; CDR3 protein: CASRVGRFETQYF
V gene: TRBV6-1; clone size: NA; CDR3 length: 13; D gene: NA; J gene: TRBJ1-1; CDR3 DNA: TGTGCCAGCAGTGAAGTGGGAAACACTGAAGCTTTCTTT; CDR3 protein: CASSEVGNTEAFF
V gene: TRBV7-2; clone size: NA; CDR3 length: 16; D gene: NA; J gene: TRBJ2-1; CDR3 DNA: TGTGCCAGCAGCACACTTGTTGGGGGCCGGAACAATGAGCAGTTCTTC; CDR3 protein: CASSTLVGGRNNEQFF
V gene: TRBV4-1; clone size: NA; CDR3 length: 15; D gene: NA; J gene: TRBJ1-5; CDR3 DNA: TGCGCCAGCAGCCAAGATGGGAATCCGCATCAGCCCCAGCATTTT; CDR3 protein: CASSQDGNPHQPQHF
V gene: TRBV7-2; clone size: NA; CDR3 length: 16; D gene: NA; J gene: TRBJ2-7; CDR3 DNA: TGTGCCAGCAGCTTAGCTCGAGGACGGACCCGTTACGAGCAGTACTTC; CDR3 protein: CASSLARGRTRYEQYF
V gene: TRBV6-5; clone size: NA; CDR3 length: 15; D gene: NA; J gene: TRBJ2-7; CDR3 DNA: TGTGCCAGCAGTTACGGGGACACCAACTCCTACGAGCAGTACTTC; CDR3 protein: CASSYGDTNSYEQYF
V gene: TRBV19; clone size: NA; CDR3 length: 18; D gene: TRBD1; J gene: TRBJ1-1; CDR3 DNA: TGTGCCAGTAGTCACGCGGACAGGAACGGTGAGTGGAACACTGAAGCTTTCTTT; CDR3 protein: CASSHADRNGEWNTEAFF
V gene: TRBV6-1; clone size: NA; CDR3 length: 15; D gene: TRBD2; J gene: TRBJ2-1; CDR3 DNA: TGTGCCAGCAGGATCGGTGGACTAGCGGGAACTGAGCAGTTCTTC; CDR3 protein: CASRIGGLAGTEQFF
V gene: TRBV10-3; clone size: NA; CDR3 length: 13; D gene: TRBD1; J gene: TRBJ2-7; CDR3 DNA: TGTGCCATCAGTCCGGGACAGAAATACGAGCAGTACTTC; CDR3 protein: CAISPGQKYEQYF
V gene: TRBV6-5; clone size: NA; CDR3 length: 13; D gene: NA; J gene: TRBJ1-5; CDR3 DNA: TGTGCCAGCAGTTTAGGCTTTCGCCAGCCCCAGCATTTT; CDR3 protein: CASSLGFRQPQHF
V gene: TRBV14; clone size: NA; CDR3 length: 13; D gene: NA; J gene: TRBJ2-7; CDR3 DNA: TGTGCCAGCAGCCCACGACTAGCCTACGAGCAGTACTTC; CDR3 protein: CASSPRLAYEQYF
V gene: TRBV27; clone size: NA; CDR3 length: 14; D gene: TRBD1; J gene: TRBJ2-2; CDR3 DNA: TGTGGATCAGGGCAGGGGGCACACACCGGGGAGCTGTTTTTT; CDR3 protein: CGSGQGAHTGELFF
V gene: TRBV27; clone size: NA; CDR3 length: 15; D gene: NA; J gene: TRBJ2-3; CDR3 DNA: TGTGCCAGCAGCCCCATTTTAGGATTCACAGATACGCAGTATTTT; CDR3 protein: CASSPILGFTDTQYF
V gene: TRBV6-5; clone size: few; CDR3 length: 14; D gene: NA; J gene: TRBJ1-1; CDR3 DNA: TGTGCCAGCAGTTACTCGGCCTCGAACACTGAAGCTTTCTTT; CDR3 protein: CASSYSASNTEAFF